One T cell receptor beta chain is described in this entry. This CDR3 spans 15 amino acids. V dropped 6 bases and J dropped 3; count of bases not matched to a gene: 6. CDR1 and CDR2 (germline): MDHEN, SYDVKM. The table came from immunoSEQ multiplex PCR; TCRdb's copy has only in-frame clones and leaves some out. The top ten hold more than 35% of the sample, which has about 76,000 clones, less than 90% seen once. This specimen comes from a study of cytotoxic CD8 clonotypes in ibrutinib-treated CLL. The receptor's source is a human donor with chronic lymphocytic leukemia. J is TRBJ2-7 and V is TRBV28; 12 bases map to TRBD2. The sequenced sample was PBMCs, obtained after 24 months of ibrutinib treatment. The CDR3 DNA reads as TGTGCCAGCAGCGCGGCGACTAGCGGGAGCTACGAGCAGTACTTC. Residues: CASSAATSGSYEQYF. Based on the CDR3 plus reference TRBV28 and TRBJ2-7, the full variable domain is DVKVTQSSRYLVKRTGEKVFLECVQDMDHENMFWYRQDPGLGLRLIYFSYDVKMKEKGDIPEGYSVSREKKERFSLILESASTNQTSMYLCASSAATSGSYEQYFGPGTRLTVT.